Below, 3 T cell receptor beta chains from the same sample are listed, as sequenced in a study of shared clonotypes between healthy human individuals. Profiled with immunoSEQ multiplex PCR; TCRdb holds only in-frame clones, not every one. This table has some 1 million clones, roughly 80% appearing once. Sample: memory CD4+ T cells sorted from blood. Subset denoted: CD45RA-negative fraction. The receptors were sampled from a man aged 18 to 29 in good health.

The chain joins TRBV7-2 to TRBJ1-4; D gene unclear. Trimming removed 5 bases at V and 4 bases at J, with 11 bases between. Germline V lookup: CDR1 SGHTA, CDR2 FQGNSA. The CDR3 totals 14 residues. CDR3 bases: TGTGCCAGCAGCCCCATACAATATAATGAAAAACTGTTTTTT. As protein: CASSPIQYNEKLFF. The whole variable domain, filled in from reference TRBV7-2 and TRBJ1-4, reads GAGVSQSPSNKVTEKGKDVELRCDPISGHTALYWYRQSLGQGLEFLIYFQGNSAPDKSGLPSDRFSAERTGGSVSTLTIQRTQQEDSAVYLCASSPIQYNEKLFFGSGTQLSVL.

This chain uses TRBV25-1 with TRBJ2-4; D is perhaps TRBD2 (5 bases). V dropped 4 bases and J dropped 1 base, with 17 bases sitting between them. Germline-derived CDR1 and CDR2 are MGHDK and SYGVNS. The CDR3 length is 17 residues. The CDR3 sequence: CASSGYRERDAKNIQYF. The CDR3 nucleotides read TGTGCCAGCAGTGGTTACCGGGAACGTGATGCCAAAAACATTCAGTACTTC. The full variable domain, with the rest looked up from reference TRBV25-1 and TRBJ2-4, is EADIYQTPRYLVIGTGKKITLECSQTMGHDKMYWYQQDPGMELHLIHYSYGVNSTEKGDLSSESTVSRIRTEHFPLTLESARPSHTSQYLCASSGYRERDAKNIQYFGAGTRLSVL.

The V and J genes are TRBV5-1 and TRBJ2-7, with TRBD1 matching 8 bases. The CDR3 consists of 14 residues. Trimming removed 7 bases from V and 5 bases from J; junction bases left unmatched: 11. CDR1 is SGHRS, CDR2 YFSETQ, per germline. DNA of the CDR3: TGCGCCAGCTATGACCAGGGGGCGACGAACGAGCAGTACTTC. Protein sequence: CASYDQGATNEQYF.